The clone carrying this T cell receptor beta chain appeared a few times. The data were obtained in a study of beta chain features in type 1 diabetes. CDR3 length: 16 residues. Germline V gives CDR1 MNHNS, CDR2 SASEGT. V shed 4 bases and J 9 bases; nucleotides not matched to a gene: 12. The sequenced template was cDNA made from the entire isolated RNA. Generated by immunoSEQ multiplex PCR, the TCRdb table keeps only in-frame clones and is missing some. The repertoire includes 400,000 to 450,000 clones, roughly 13% of them detected once, and 0.035% to 0.045% sits in the top ten. The chain joins TRBV6-1 to TRBJ2-2, with 9 bases fitting TRBD1. The material sequenced was naive CD4+ T cells from blood. This receptor was taken from a man aged 25 to 45 in good health. CDR3 loop: CASSALRDRASRELFF. Written as DNA, the CDR3 is TGTGCCAGCAGTGCCCTCCGGGACAGGGCCTCCCGGGAGCTGTTTTTT.